Each of the 9 T cell receptor beta chains below was sequenced from the same sample in a study of blood T cell repertoires in COVID-19. Generated by immunoSEQ multiplex PCR, the TCRdb table keeps only in-frame clones and is missing some. The sample has hundreds of thousands of clones; about 90% are singletons. Sequencing was performed on peripheral blood. Receptors originate from a man aged 18 to 29 with COVID-19, enrolled during active disease.

This clone came up once. The chain carries TRBV11-3 and TRBJ1-6, with D uncertain. V lost 1 base and J 8 bases, leaving 6 bases between the germline ends. Germline V lookup: CDR1 SGHNT, CDR2 YENEEA. The CDR3 is made up of 13 amino acids. For the CDR3, the DNA is TGTGCCAGCAGCTTAGTGGCCGATTCACCCCTCCACTTT. Protein sequence: CASSLVADSPLHF.

The J gene is TRBJ2-2, the V gene TRBV2, with a possible D match to TRBD2 (6 bases). The length of the CDR3 is 11 residues. Germline-derived CDR1 and CDR2 are SNHLY and FYNNEI. CDR3 residues: CASVGGGELFF. The CDR3 bases are TGTGCAAGCGTGGGGGGCGGGGAGCTGTTTTTT. The full variable domain, with the rest looked up from reference TRBV2 and TRBJ2-2, is EPEVTQTPSHQVTQMGQEVILRCVPISNHLYFYWYRQILGQKVEFLVSFYNNEISEKSEIFDDQFSVERPDGSNFTLKIRSTKLEDSAMYFCASVGGGELFFGEGSRLTVL.

The chain carries TRBV11-2 and TRBJ2-7; 8 nucleotides agree with TRBD2. CDR1 and CDR2 (germline): SGHAT, FQNNGV. V shed 5 bases and J 6 bases; nucleotides not matched to a gene: 6. The CDR3 contains 13 residues. The CDR3 loop reads CASSPHAGGEQYF. CDR3 in DNA: TGTGCCAGCAGCCCCCATGCGGGGGGCGAGCAGTACTTC.

J is TRBJ2-5 and V is TRBV5-4, with 9 bases lining up with TRBD2. The CDR3 totals 15 residues. Trimming removed 4 bases from V and 5 bases from J; junction bases left unmatched: 9. CDR1 and CDR2 (germline): SGHNT, YYREEE (reference sequence). The DNA for the CDR3 is TGTGCCAGCAGCAACTTAGCGGGAGTACAGGAGACCCAGTACTTC. It is translated as CASSNLAGVQETQYF.

This sequence joins TRBV3-1 (or the pseudogene TRBV3-2) and TRBJ1-1; TRBD1 aligns across 7 bases. The CDR3 runs to 13 residues. Trimming at V came to 10 bases and at J to 2 bases, leaving 7 bases not matched to a gene. Germline-derived CDR1 and CDR2 are LGHDT and YNNKEL (reference sequence). The CDR3 here is CATSRQGNTEAFF. CDR3 DNA: TGTGCCACCAGTCGACAGGGCAACACTGAAGCTTTCTTT.

This rearrangement joins TRBV5-1 to TRBJ2-7; D may be TRBD2 (6 bases). CDR1 SGHRS and CDR2 YFSETQ come from the germline V gene. This CDR3 contains 14 residues. V dropped 0 bases and J dropped 6 bases, with 13 bases sitting between them. This CDR3 is CASSLGLEGLEQYF. The DNA for the CDR3 is TGCGCCAGCAGCTTGGGCTTGGAGGGGCTCGAGCAGTACTTC.

The V and J genes are TRBV10-1 and TRBJ2-7; 9 positions match TRBD1. CDR1 is WNHNN and CDR2 is SYGVQD in the germline V gene (reference sequence). The junction had 2 bases not matched to a gene; V was cut back by 0 bases and J by 2 bases. This CDR3 is built from 15 residues. CDR3 DNA: TGCGCCAGCAGTGAGTCGGGGGACAGGGCCTACGAGCAGTACTTC. This translates into CASSESGDRAYEQYF.

The rearrangement joins TRBV18 to TRBJ2-1; 7 nucleotides match TRBD2. This CDR3 comprises 16 residues. From germline, CDR1 is KGHSH and CDR2 LQKENI. V shed 4 bases and J 7 bases; nucleotides not matched to a gene: 13. The CDR3 region is CASSHSTSVGRNEQFF. Written as DNA, the CDR3 is TGTGCCAGCTCACATAGCACTAGCGTCGGTAGGAATGAGCAGTTCTTC.

The chain combines TRBV11-3 with TRBJ2-3, with D possibly TRBD1 on 6 matching bases. With 5 bases removed from V and 0 bases from J, the gap between germline ends came to 15 bases. CDR3 length equals 16 residues. CDR1 and CDR2 (germline): SGHNT, YENEEA. CDR3 in amino acids: CASSPMNRVSTDTQYF. The CDR3 bases are TGTGCCAGCAGCCCCATGAACAGGGTTAGCACAGATACGCAGTATTTT.